This TCR beta chain appears in the sequencing data of a study of shared clonotypes between healthy human individuals. Overall study results and limits: Richness estimates generally favored naive over memory subsets.

With respect to this clone: The antigen remains unidentified.

Germline trimming cut 5 bases from V and 1 base from J; bases unmatched to any gene: 4. The CDR3 is 14 residues long. Per germline, CDR1 SGHAT and CDR2 FQDESV (reference sequence). Investigators spread the genomic DNA of each subset evenly over several immunoSEQ plates. Repertoires were generated with immunoSEQ multiplex PCR, while TCRdb's copy carries only in-frame clones and drops some. The table records about 590,000 clones, around 95% of them present only once. CD45RO-negative, CCR7-positively selected cells formed the naive CD8 fraction, excluding terminally differentiated effector memory CD45RA+ cells.

This receptor was taken from a woman aged 30 to 39 in good health. This sequence joins TRBV11-1 and TRBJ2-5, with 7 positions matching TRBD1. The sequenced material came from naive CD8+ T cells sorted from blood. Written as DNA, the CDR3 is TGTGCCAGCAGCCCCAGACAGGGCCAAGAGACCCAGTACTTC. This codes for CASSPRQGQETQYF.